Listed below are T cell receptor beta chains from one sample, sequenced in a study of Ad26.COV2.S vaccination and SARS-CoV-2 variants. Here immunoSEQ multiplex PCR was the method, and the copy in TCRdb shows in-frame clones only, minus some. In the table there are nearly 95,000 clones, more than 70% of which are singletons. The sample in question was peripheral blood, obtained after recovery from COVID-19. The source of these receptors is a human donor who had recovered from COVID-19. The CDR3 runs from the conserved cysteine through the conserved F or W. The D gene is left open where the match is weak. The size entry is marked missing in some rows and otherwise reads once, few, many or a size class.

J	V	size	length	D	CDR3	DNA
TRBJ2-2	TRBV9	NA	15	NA	CASSVEASGTGELFF	TGTGCCAGCAGCGTAGAGGCCAGCGGGACCGGGGAGCTGTTTTTT
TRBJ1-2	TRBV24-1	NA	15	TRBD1	CATSDPGTDSYGYTF	TGTGCCACCAGTGACCCGGGGACAGATTCCTATGGCTACACCTTC
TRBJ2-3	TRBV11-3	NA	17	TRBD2	CASSLVASGHSTDTQYF	TGTGCCAGCAGCTTAGTGGCTAGCGGCCATAGCACAGATACGCAGTATTTT
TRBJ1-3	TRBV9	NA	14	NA	CASSAPPGGNTIYF	TGTGCCAGCAGCGCTCCCCCGGGGGGAAACACCATATATTTT
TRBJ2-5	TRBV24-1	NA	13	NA	CATSDPLVETQYF	TGTGCCACCAGTGATCCCCTGGTAGAGACCCAGTACTTC
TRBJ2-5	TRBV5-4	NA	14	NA	CASSLAGEGETQYF	TGTGCCAGCAGCTTGGCGGGAGAAGGAGAGACCCAGTACTTC
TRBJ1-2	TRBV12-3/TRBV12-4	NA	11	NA	CASSYRYGYTF	TGTGCCAGCAGTTACAGATATGGCTACACCTTC
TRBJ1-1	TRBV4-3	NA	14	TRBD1	CASSQGTGMTEAFF	TGCGCCAGCAGCCAAGGGACAGGGATGACTGAAGCTTTCTTT
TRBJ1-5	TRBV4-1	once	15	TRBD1	CASSQGTGLSQPQHF	TGCGCCAGCAGTCAAGGGACAGGTTTAAGTCAGCCCCAGCATTTT
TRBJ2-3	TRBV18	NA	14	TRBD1	CASSPTGDTDTQYF	TGTGCCAGCTCACCAACAGGGGACACAGATACGCAGTATTTT
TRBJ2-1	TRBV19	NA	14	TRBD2	CASRELAGGDEQFF	TGTGCCAGTAGAGAACTAGCGGGAGGGGATGAGCAGTTCTTC
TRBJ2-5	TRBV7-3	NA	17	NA	CASSLGGGGWEKETQYF	TGTGCCAGCAGCTTAGGAGGTGGCGGTTGGGAGAAGGAGACCCAGTACTTC
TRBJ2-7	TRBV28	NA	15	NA	CASSPLAWSSYEQYF	TGTGCCAGCAGCCCTCTAGCGTGGAGCTCCTACGAGCAGTACTTC
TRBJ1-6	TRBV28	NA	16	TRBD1	CASSFGTGVMNSPLHF	TGTGCCAGCAGTTTCGGGACAGGGGTCATGAATTCACCCCTCCACTTT
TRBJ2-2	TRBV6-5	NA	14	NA	CASRRFLNTGELFF	TGTGCCAGCAGACGATTTTTAAACACCGGGGAGCTGTTTTTT
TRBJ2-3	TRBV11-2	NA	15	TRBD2	CASSLAAGSTDTQYF	TGTGCCAGCAGCTTAGCAGCGGGAAGCACAGATACGCAGTATTTT
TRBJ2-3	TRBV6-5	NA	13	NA	CASSYRSGYTQYF	TGTGCCAGCAGTTACCGGTCAGGTTATACGCAGTATTTT
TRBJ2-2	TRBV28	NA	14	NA	CASTLSRNTGELFF	TGTGCCAGCACCTTGTCGCGGAACACCGGGGAGCTGTTTTTT
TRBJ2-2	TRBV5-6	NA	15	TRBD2	CASSRTSGRAGELFF	TGTGCCAGCAGCCGGACTAGCGGGAGGGCCGGGGAGCTGTTTTTT
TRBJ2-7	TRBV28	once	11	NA	CASSPLHEQYF	TGTGCCAGCAGTCCCTTACACGAGCAGTACTTC
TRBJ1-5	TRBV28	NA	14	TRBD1	CAADRQGGGQPQHF	TGTGCCGCCGACCGACAGGGGGGAGGTCAGCCCCAGCATTTT
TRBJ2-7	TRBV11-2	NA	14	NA	CASSLGGEAREQYF	TGTGCCAGCAGCTTAGGGGGCGAAGCCCGCGAGCAGTACTTC
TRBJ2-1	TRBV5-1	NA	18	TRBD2	CASSVGSRGLAGYNEQFF	TGCGCCAGCAGCGTCGGCAGTCGGGGACTAGCGGGCTACAATGAGCAGTTCTTC
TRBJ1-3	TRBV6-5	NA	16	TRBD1	CASSYQGGASGNTIYF	TGTGCCAGCAGTTACCAAGGGGGCGCTTCTGGAAACACCATATATTTT
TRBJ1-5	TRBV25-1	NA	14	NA	CASSEVTLGQPQHF	TGTGCCAGCAGTGAAGTGACCCTCGGGCAGCCCCAGCATTTT
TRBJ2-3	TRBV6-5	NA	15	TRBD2	CASRLSGASTDTQYF	TGTGCCAGCAGGCTCAGCGGGGCTAGCACAGATACGCAGTATTTT
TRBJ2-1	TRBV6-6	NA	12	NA	CAGAGENNEQFF	TGTGCCGGCGCCGGGGAAAACAATGAGCAGTTCTTC
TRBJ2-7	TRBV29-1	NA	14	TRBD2	CSVTGGRDSYEQYF	TGCAGCGTGACGGGCGGGAGGGATTCCTACGAGCAGTACTTC
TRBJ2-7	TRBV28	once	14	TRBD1	CASGRTGLTYEQYF	TGTGCCAGCGGAAGGACAGGACTCACCTACGAGCAGTACTTC
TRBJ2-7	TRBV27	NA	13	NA	CASSLRTGYEQYF	TGTGCCAGCAGTTTAAGGACGGGCTACGAGCAGTACTTC
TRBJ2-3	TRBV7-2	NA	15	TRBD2	CASSLAGGGTYTQYF	TGTGCCAGCAGCTTAGCTGGCGGGGGTACCTATACGCAGTATTTT
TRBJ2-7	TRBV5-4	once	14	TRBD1	CASSYSGQGIEQYF	TGTGCCAGCAGTTATTCGGGACAGGGGATCGAGCAGTACTTC
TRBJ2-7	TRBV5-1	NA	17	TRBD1	CASSLRHAGQGAYEQYF	TGCGCCAGCAGCTTGAGGCACGCGGGACAGGGGGCCTACGAGCAGTACTTC
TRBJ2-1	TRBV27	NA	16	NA	CASSLEGAAWVNEQFF	TGTGCCAGCAGTTTAGAAGGGGCCGCATGGGTGAATGAGCAGTTCTTC
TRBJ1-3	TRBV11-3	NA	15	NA	CASSLQQATGNTIYF	TGTGCCAGCAGCTTACAACAAGCCACTGGAAACACCATATATTTT
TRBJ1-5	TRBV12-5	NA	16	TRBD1	CASGLVQGQGNQPQHF	TGTGCTAGTGGTTTGGTACAAGGACAGGGAAATCAGCCCCAGCATTTT
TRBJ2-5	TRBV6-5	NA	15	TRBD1	CASSLRQGLKETQYF	TGTGCCAGCAGTTTAAGACAGGGTCTAAAAGAGACCCAGTACTTC
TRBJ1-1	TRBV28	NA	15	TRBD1	CASSPSTGVNTEAFF	TGTGCCAGCAGTCCTTCGACAGGGGTGAACACTGAAGCTTTCTTT